This TCR beta chain was captured in a study of CD8+CD57+ T cells in acquired aplastic anemia. Whole-study context: Mean DNA quantity obtained from sorted CD4+ and CD8+ cells was around 2.9 ug.

Genomic DNA, the template, was used for profiling of the TCR beta VDJ and CDR3. TCRdb reprocessed the reads via MiXCR and lists one record per CDR3 protein. Among about 170,000 distinct CDR3 sequences listed, 50% to 75% were seen once. Per germline, CDR1 DFQATT and CDR2 SNEGSKA (reference sequence). The V and J ends lost 3 bases and 0 bases, in that order; junction bases with no gene match: 5. CDR3 size: 17 residues. The receptor was isolated from a human donor in good health. The chain carries TRBV20-1 and TRBJ2-1; 13 bases map to TRBD2. The specimen sequenced was sorted CD4+, CD8+, or CD8+CD57+ T cells (not recorded which) from PBMCs. The DNA for the CDR3 is TGCAGTGCTAGTGTACTAGCGGGAGGGCTCTCCTACAATGAGCAGTTCTTC. Translation gives CSASVLAGGLSYNEQFF.